The 5 T cell receptor beta chains reported below all come from one sample, sequenced in a study of T cell repertoires in cytomegalovirus infection. TCRdb reanalysed the reads using MiXCR and keeps one entry per CDR3 protein. The sample records about 160,000 distinct CDR3 sequences, about 15% being singletons. Sample: CD8+ T cells from PBMCs. These receptors were collected from a human donor in good health (CMV status not recorded). Some clones in this sample may be carry-over from other donors' samples.

The chain couples TRBV6-8 to TRBJ2-3; D call uncertain. The CDR3 consists of 12 residues. The V end lost 2 bases, the J end lost 9 bases, and 9 bases lay between the germline ends. Germline V gives CDR1 MNHGY, CDR2 SAAAGT. The CDR3 region has the DNA TGTGCCAGCAGTTACACCAGCCCGACGCAGTATTTT. Translated: CASSYTSPTQYF.

The V and J genes are TRBV7-3 and TRBJ2-5, with a tentative D call TRBD2 (6 bases). Trimming took 3 bases from V and 5 from J, leaving 16 bases between them. Germline assignment: CDR1 SGHTA and CDR2 FQGTGA. The CDR3 runs 15 residues. In DNA, the CDR3 is TGTGCCAGCAGCTTCGGGACTGGACTGTGCGAGACCCAGTACTTC. This sequence encodes CASSFGTGLCETQYF.

CDR3 protein: CASSYPGLADEQYF. In nucleotides, the CDR3 is TGTGCCAGCAGTTATCCGGGACTAGCGGACGAGCAGTACTTC. The chain has TRBV6-1 and TRBJ2-7, with TRBD2 identical over 11 bases. The trim removed 5 bases at V and 5 bases at J, leaving 5 bases unmatched. There are 14 residues in the CDR3. Germline CDR1 reads MNHNS; CDR2 reads SASEGT.

This clonotype is medium-sized in the sample. Written as DNA, the CDR3 is TGTGCCAGCAGCCCTACCCCCGGGACTCCGCCAGATACGCAGTATTTT. Its translation is CASSPTPGTPPDTQYF. The rearrangement uses TRBV7-3 and TRBJ2-3, with TRBD2 as a possible D gene (6 bases). CDR1 and CDR2 (germline): SGHTA, FQGTGA. V was trimmed by 5 bases and J by 4 bases, leaving 19 bases between them. The CDR3 spans 16 residues.

The gene calls are TRBV5-6 and TRBJ1-4, with unresolved D. Germline V lookup: CDR1 SGHDT, CDR2 YYEEEE. This CDR3 is built from 14 residues. V was pared by 3 bases and J by 4 bases, with 10 bases between. This chain's CDR3 is CASSSVGFNEKLFF. The CDR3 DNA is TGTGCCAGCAGCTCCGTAGGCTTTAATGAAAAACTGTTTTTT.